Each of the 25 T cell receptor beta chains below was sequenced from the same sample in a study of T-cell reconstitution after alpha-beta-depleted transplantation in children. It was with unique molecular identifiers that the TCRbeta library was prepared. TCRdb reanalysed the PCR reads using MiXCR and keeps one entry per CDR3 protein. The table records hundreds of thousands of distinct CDR3 sequences, approximately 14% of them present only once. The sample was PBMCs, taken before TCRalphabeta/CD19-depleted stem cell transplant. Receptors were obtained from a girl aged 2-10 years with congenital amegakaryocytic thrombocytopenia, due to receive a stem cell transplant.

This clonotype was observed at least ten times. This chain connects TRBV14 to TRBJ2-7; D remains ambiguous. The ends were cut back, 5 bases at V and 2 bases at J, with 4 bases in the middle. This CDR3 comprises 11 residues. The germline V gene encodes CDR1 SGHDN and CDR2 FVKESK. The CDR3: CASSNTYEQYF. In DNA form, the CDR3 reads TGTGCCAGCAGCAATACCTACGAGCAGTACTTC.

This clonotype was detected a few times. The chain links TRBV10-2 to TRBJ2-1; D not certain. There are 15 residues in the CDR3. Germline assignment: CDR1 WSHSY and CDR2 SAAADI. V lost 6 bases to trimming and J lost 7 bases, with 19 bases between them. CDR3 DNA sequence: TGCGCCAGCAGATTGGAAGTTAGCCCGCTGAATGAGCAGTTCTTC. It encodes CASRLEVSPLNEQFF.

The chain joins TRBV7-2 to TRBJ2-2; D is unresolved. V lost 0 bases to trimming and J lost 4 bases, with 12 bases between them. The length of the CDR3 is 16 residues. The germline gives CDR1 SGHTA, CDR2 FQGNSA. In DNA, the CDR3 is TGTGCCAGCAGCTTAGCCCCCGCTAGAGTCACCGGGGAGCTGTTTTTT. This sequence encodes CASSLAPARVTGELFF.

This clonotype has more than one count but fewer than ten. V is TRBV6-2 or TRBV6-3 and J is TRBJ2-7, with TRBD2 matching 14 bases. Germline V gives CDR1 MNHEY, CDR2 SVGEGT. The CDR3 loop spans 16 amino acids. Unmatched junction bases numbered 5, after V lost 6 bases and J lost 1 base. The CDR3 loop is CASRPWTSGGSYEQYF. CDR3 DNA sequence: TGTGCCAGCAGACCATGGACTAGCGGGGGGTCCTACGAGCAGTACTTC.

This clonotype occurred a few times. The V and J genes are TRBV3-1 and TRBJ2-7, with D uncertain. This CDR3 is 15 amino acids long. CDR1 is LGHDT and CDR2 is YNNKEL in the germline V gene (reference sequence). Trimming left V 0 bases short and J 6 bases short, with 15 bases between. The CDR3 loop is CASSQDGEIGFEQYF. The CDR3 nucleotides are TGTGCCAGCAGCCAAGATGGAGAGATTGGCTTCGAGCAGTACTTC.

This clonotype was observed many times. The chain recombines TRBV29-1 with TRBJ1-1, with unresolved D. Germline V gene lookup returns CDR1 SQVTM and CDR2 ANQGSEA. The CDR3 extends over 13 amino acids. Trimming pared 4 bases from V and 1 base from J, leaving 10 bases between. CDR3 DNA: TGCAGCGTTGTGCGAGGCGGGAACACTGAAGCTTTCTTT. Translated, it gives CSVVRGGNTEAFF.

The chain links TRBV29-1 to TRBJ2-2, with 9 nucleotides matching TRBD2. This CDR3 spans 14 amino acids. CDR1 is SQVTM and CDR2 is ANQGSEA in the germline V gene. J lost 3 bases, V lost 2 bases, and 1 base had no gene match. The CDR3 DNA reads as TGCAGCGTTGAAACTAGCGGGTACACCGGGGAGCTGTTTTTT. This gives the protein CSVETSGYTGELFF.

This clonotype was found a few times. CDR3 in DNA: TGCAGCGTTGAAACGGGGGGCGGCGAGCAGTACTTC. Translated, it gives CSVETGGGEQYF. V is TRBV29-1 and J is TRBJ2-7; maybe TRBD2 (7 bases). CDR3 length: 12 residues. Germline values: CDR1 SQVTM, CDR2 ANQGSEA. Trimming left V 2 bases short and J 6 bases short, with 11 bases between.

This clonotype showed up many times. CDR3 sequence: CASSLLAGGEDTQYF. CDR3 sequence (DNA): TGTGCCAGCAGCTTGCTAGCGGGAGGCGAAGATACGCAGTATTTT. This rearrangement joins TRBV7-3 to TRBJ2-3; 11 nucleotides align to TRBD2. V was pared by 3 bases and J by 5 bases, with 4 bases of the junction left unmatched. The germline V gene encodes CDR1 SGHTA and CDR2 FQGTGA. The CDR3 runs to 15 residues. The full variable domain, rest sourced from reference TRBV7-3 and TRBJ2-3, is GAGVSQTPSNKVTEKGKYVELRCDPISGHTALYWYRQSLGQGPEFLIYFQGTGAADDSGLPNDRFFAVRPEGSVSTLKIQRTERGDSAVYLCASSLLAGGEDTQYFGPGTRLTVL.

About this clonotype: One base away lies a much larger clone, so this may be a sequencing read error. The final CDR3 position lacks the conserved phenylalanine or tryptophan, pointing to a likely read error. This chain links TRBV20-1 with TRBJ2-2; possibly TRBD1 or TRBD2 for D (5 bases each). The CDR3 sequence is 16 residues long. Germline loops: CDR1 DFQATT, CDR2 SNEGSKA (reference sequence). The V and J ends lost 0 bases and 0 bases respectively, with 11 bases between them. The DNA of the CDR3 is TGCAGTGCTAGAGATCCCGGGGCCACGAACACCGGGGAGCTGTTTTCT. Its translation is CSARDPGATNTGELFS.

This clonotype was counted only a few times. The CDR3 DNA follows: TGCAGTGCTATCCACGGGGACGGGGGTAATGAGCAGTTCTTC. Protein: CSAIHGDGGNEQFF. The genes are TRBV20-1 and TRBJ2-1; D is possibly TRBD2 (6 bases). V lost 4 bases and J 7 bases, leaving 17 bases between the germline ends. Looked up from germline, CDR1 is DFQATT and CDR2 is SNEGSKA (reference sequence). The CDR3 has 14 amino acids.

The chain joins TRBV9 to TRBJ2-1; no reliable D call. Trimming stripped 0 bases from V and 8 bases from J, with 12 bases between. This CDR3 has 14 residues. Per germline, CDR1 SGDLS and CDR2 YYNGEE. DNA for the CDR3: TGTGCCAGCAGCGTAGAGGTTTGGCCGGATGAGCAGTTCTTC. Protein: CASSVEVWPDEQFF.

CDR3 nucleotide sequence: TGTGCCAGCAGCCAATTAGGAGGAGATGGCCATTACAATGAGCAGTTCTTC. Protein: CASSQLGGDGHYNEQFF. The J gene is TRBJ2-1, the V gene TRBV4-2; a weak D match, TRBD2 (5 bases). V was shortened by 2 bases and J by 4 bases, with 18 bases between the two germline ends. The CDR3 has 17 residues. Germline CDR1 reads LGHNA; CDR2 reads YNFKEQ.

Regarding this clonotype: Given a much more abundant clone one base away, this may be a read error. This sequence joins TRBV12-3 or TRBV12-4 and TRBJ2-1; D possibly matches TRBD1 or TRBD2 (5 bases each). Trimming stripped 10 bases from V and 4 bases from J, with 14 bases between. The CDR3 extends over 13 amino acids. The CDR3: CATRRGGYNEQFF. The CDR3 DNA reads as TGTGCCACCCGTCGGGGCGGGTACAATGAGCAGTTCTTC.

This clonotype was observed a few times. This chain connects TRBV7-9 to TRBJ1-2; D perhaps matches TRBD1 (5 bases). Germline CDR1 and CDR2: SEHNR and FQNEAQ (reference sequence). This CDR3 has 15 residues. Trimming cost V 9 bases and J 1 base, with 18 bases left between them. CDR3 sequence reads: CASGPLGTLNYGYTF. The CDR3 nucleotides read TGTGCCAGTGGGCCTCTGGGGACCCTTAACTATGGCTACACCTTC.

This clonotype was seen repeatedly, ten times or more. The V gene is TRBV5-1, the J gene TRBJ2-1; 11 bases fit TRBD2. Germline loops: CDR1 SGHRS, CDR2 YFSETQ. The ends lost 4 bases at V and 9 bases at J; junction bases unmatched: 9. The CDR3 is made up of 15 amino acids. CDR3 sequence: CASSPTGTSGIEQFF. CDR3 nucleotide sequence: TGCGCCAGCAGCCCAACCGGGACTAGCGGCATTGAGCAGTTCTTC.

This clonotype was picked up many times. The rearrangement joins TRBV7-6 to TRBJ2-1; 9 bases agree with TRBD1. In germline, CDR1 is SGHVS, CDR2 FNYEAQ. The CDR3 has 16 residues. J was trimmed by 7 bases and V by 1 base; bases with no gene match: 8. The CDR3 region is CASSLGGTGIPNEQFF. Written as DNA, the CDR3 is TGTGCCAGCAGCTTAGGCGGGACAGGGATCCCAAATGAGCAGTTCTTC.

This clonotype appeared a few times. The chain has TRBV6-1 and TRBJ2-7, with D tentatively TRBD2 (5 bases). Germline lookup yields CDR1 MNHNS and CDR2 SASEGT. The CDR3 contains 16 residues. V lost 6 bases to trimming and J lost 3 bases, with 21 bases between them. Here the CDR3 DNA reads TGTGCCAGCAGCGAATTTCCCTTGAAGCGGAGCTACGAGCAGTACTTC. Translating it yields CASSEFPLKRSYEQYF.

The V gene is TRBV5-6, the J gene TRBJ2-7; unclear D gene. The CDR3 totals 14 residues. Per the germline V gene, CDR1 is SGHDT and CDR2 is YYEEEE. The V and J ends lost 2 bases and 3 bases respectively, with 12 bases between them. The CDR3 region has the DNA TGTGCCAGCAGCTTTTCCCAACCCATCTACGAGCAGTACTTC. Encoded protein: CASSFSQPIYEQYF.

This clonotype was recorded a few times. This rearrangement joins TRBV20-1 to TRBJ1-6, with D hard to call. V shed 5 bases and J shed 4 bases, with 12 bases lying between them. The CDR3 spans 14 residues. From germline, CDR1 is DFQATT and CDR2 SNEGSKA (reference sequence). CDR3 amino acids: CSARVAVYNSPLHF. CDR3 DNA sequence: TGCAGTGCTCGCGTCGCGGTGTATAATTCACCCCTCCACTTT.

Many counts were recorded for this clonotype. V and J are TRBV7-9 and TRBJ1-2, with D possibly matching TRBD1 (5 bases). Germline V gene lookup returns CDR1 SEHNR and CDR2 FQNEAQ (reference sequence). The CDR3 length is 14 residues. The V gene lost 7 bases and the J gene lost 6 bases, with 18 bases spanning the gap. This CDR3 reads CASTKGTVVDGYTF. The CDR3 DNA is TGTGCCAGCACCAAAGGGACCGTGGTGGATGGCTACACCTTC.

This clonotype was counted a few times. The J gene is TRBJ2-3, the V gene TRBV5-1; D unclear. With 0 bases removed from V and 0 bases from J, the gap between germline ends came to 11 bases. The CDR3 has 16 amino acids. The germline V gene has CDR1 SGHRS and CDR2 YFSETQ. The CDR3 region has the DNA TGCGCCAGCAGCTTGGGAGGCCAACCTAGCACAGATACGCAGTATTTT. It encodes CASSLGGQPSTDTQYF.

The sample holds many counts of this clonotype. The genes are TRBV5-1 and TRBJ1-5, with 8 bases lining up with TRBD1. Germline V gene sequence: CDR1 SGHRS, CDR2 YFSETQ. The CDR3 covers 15 residues. V gave up 3 bases and J gave up 2 bases; unmatched junction bases: 4. This chain's CDR3 is CASSSGQGGNQPQHF. The CDR3 DNA sequence: TGCGCCAGCAGCTCAGGACAGGGAGGCAATCAGCCCCAGCATTTT.

This clonotype has more than one count but fewer than ten. CDR3 in DNA: TGTGCCAGCAGTTTGTCGGATAGCACAGATACGCAGTATTTT. Translating gives CASSLSDSTDTQYF. The rearrangement joins TRBV12-3 or TRBV12-4 to TRBJ2-3; D is undetermined. The V end was cut by 3 bases, the J end by 0 bases, with 7 bases between. The CDR3 spans 14 residues.

This clonotype came up a few times. V is TRBV20-1 and J is TRBJ1-2, with D maybe TRBD1 (5 bases). Germline V lookup: CDR1 DFQATT, CDR2 SNEGSKA (reference sequence). The CDR3 has 16 residues. V was pared by 0 bases and J by 2 bases, with 16 bases between. CDR3 sequence: CSARDPWGRENYGYTF. CDR3 sequence (DNA): TGCAGTGCTAGAGATCCCTGGGGCAGGGAGAACTATGGCTACACCTTC.